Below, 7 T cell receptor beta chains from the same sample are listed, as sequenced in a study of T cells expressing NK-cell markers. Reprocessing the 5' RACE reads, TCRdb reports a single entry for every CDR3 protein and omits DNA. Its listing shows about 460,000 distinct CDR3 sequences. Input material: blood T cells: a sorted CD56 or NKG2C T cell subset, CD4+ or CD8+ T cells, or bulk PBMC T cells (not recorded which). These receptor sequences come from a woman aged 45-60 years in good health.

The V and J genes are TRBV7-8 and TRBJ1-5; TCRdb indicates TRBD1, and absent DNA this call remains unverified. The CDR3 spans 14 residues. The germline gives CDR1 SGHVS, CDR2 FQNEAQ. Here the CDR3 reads CASSFGTDNQPQHF.

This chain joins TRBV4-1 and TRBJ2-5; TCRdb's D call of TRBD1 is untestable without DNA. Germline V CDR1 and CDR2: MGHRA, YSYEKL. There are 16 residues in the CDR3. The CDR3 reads CASSREGAEGQETQYF.

The CDR3 loop reads CASSLSRLGTGAGTEAFF. The rearrangement uses TRBV7-8 and TRBJ1-1; TCRdb names TRBD1, which stays unverified in the absence of DNA. CDR1 is SGHVS and CDR2 is FQNEAQ in the germline V gene. This CDR3 region has 18 residues. Combining the CDR3 with reference TRBV7-8 and TRBJ1-1 gives the whole variable domain GAGVSQSPRYKVAKRGQDVALRCDPISGHVSLFWYQQALGQGPEFLTYFQNEAQLDKSGLPSDRFFAERPEGSVSTLKIQRTQQEDSAVYLCASSLSRLGTGAGTEAFFGQGTRLTVV.

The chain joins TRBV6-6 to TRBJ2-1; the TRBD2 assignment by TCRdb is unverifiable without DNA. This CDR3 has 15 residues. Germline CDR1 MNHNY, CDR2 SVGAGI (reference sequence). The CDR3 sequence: CASSPRLELRDEQFF.

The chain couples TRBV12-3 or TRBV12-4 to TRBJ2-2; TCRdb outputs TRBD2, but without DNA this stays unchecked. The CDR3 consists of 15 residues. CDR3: CASSWGSLSTGELFF.

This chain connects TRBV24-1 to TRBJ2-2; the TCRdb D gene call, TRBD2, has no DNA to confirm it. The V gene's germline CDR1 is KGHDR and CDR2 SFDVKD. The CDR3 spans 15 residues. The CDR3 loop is CATSVSGRTTGELFF.

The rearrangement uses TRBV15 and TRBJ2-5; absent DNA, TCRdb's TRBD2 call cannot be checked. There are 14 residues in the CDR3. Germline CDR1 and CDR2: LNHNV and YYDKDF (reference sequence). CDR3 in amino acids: CATSRATSQETQYF.